This TCR beta chain was obtained from a study of OX40 agonist ivuxolimab in advanced cancers. Study at large: Patients were dosed with the agonistic anti-OX40 (CD134) antibody ivuxolimab. At doses from 0.01 to 10 mg/kg, patients were given intravenous ivuxolimab every 2 weeks. With a range of roughly 20 to 80, age averaged roughly 61 years, and around 80% were male.

Comments on this clone: Its antigen remains unknown.

Study results and limitations: More expanded clones were found, on average, in CD8+ than in CD4+ T cells.

Assay used: immunoSEQ multiplex PCR; TCRdb lists only in-frame clones, some missing. The data show roughly 73,000 clones, with 88% seen just once and 2.5% to 3% held by the top ten. CDR3 length: 15 residues. In germline, CDR1 is SGHAT, CDR2 FQNNGV. Trimming left V 0 bases short and J 3 bases short, with 9 bases between. This rearrangement joins TRBV11-2 to TRBJ2-1; D is perhaps TRBD1 (6 bases). The sequence came from an adult with an advanced solid tumor such as melanoma, head and neck, liver or kidney cancer. Sequences were derived from CD4+ or CD8+ T cells sorted from blood, sampled in a trial of the OX40 agonist ivuxolimab. The CDR3 sequence: CASSLDSRGYNEQFF. CDR3 nucleotide sequence: TGTGCCAGCAGCTTAGATAGCAGGGGCTACAATGAGCAGTTCTTC.